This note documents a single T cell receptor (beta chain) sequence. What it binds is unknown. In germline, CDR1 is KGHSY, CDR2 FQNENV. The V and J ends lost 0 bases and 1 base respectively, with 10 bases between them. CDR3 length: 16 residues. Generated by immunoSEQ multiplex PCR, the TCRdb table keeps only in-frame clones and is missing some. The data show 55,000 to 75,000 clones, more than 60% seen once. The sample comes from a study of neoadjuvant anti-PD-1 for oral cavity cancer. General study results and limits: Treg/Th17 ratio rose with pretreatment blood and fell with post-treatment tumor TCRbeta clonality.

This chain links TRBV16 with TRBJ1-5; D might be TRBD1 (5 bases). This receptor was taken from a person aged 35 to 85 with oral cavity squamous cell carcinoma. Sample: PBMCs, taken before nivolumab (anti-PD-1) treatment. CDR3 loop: CASSQSVGVSNQPQHF. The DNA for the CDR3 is TGTGCCAGCAGCCAATCTGTAGGGGTCAGCAATCAGCCCCAGCATTTT.